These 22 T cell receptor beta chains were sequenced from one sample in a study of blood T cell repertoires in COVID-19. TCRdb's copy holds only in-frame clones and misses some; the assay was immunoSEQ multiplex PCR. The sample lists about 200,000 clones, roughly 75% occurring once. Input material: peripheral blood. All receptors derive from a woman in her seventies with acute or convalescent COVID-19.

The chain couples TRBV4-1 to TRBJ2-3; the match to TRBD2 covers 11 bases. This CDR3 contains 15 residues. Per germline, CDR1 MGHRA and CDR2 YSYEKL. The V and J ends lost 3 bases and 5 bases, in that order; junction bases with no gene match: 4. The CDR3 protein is CASSHRGLAEDTQYF. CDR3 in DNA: TGCGCCAGCAGCCACCGGGGACTAGCGGAAGATACGCAGTATTTT.

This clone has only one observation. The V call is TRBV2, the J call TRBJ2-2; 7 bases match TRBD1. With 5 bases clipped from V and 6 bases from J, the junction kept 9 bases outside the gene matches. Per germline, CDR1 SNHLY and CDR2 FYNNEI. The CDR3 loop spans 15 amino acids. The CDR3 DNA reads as TGTGCCAGCAGTAAACTAACAGGGGTCCCCGGGGAGCTGTTTTTT. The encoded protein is CASSKLTGVPGELFF.

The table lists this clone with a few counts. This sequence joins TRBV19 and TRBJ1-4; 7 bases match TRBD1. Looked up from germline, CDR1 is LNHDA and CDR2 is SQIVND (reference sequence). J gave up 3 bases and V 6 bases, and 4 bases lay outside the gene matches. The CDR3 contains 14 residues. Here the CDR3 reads CASSFQGANEKLFF. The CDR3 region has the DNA TGTGCCAGTAGCTTCCAGGGGGCTAATGAAAAACTGTTTTTT.

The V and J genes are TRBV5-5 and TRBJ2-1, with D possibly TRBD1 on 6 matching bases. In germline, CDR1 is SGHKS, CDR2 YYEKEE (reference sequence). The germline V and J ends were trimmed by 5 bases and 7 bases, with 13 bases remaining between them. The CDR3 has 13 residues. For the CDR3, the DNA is TGTGCCAGCAGGTTATGGGGGCCGAATGAGCAGTTCTTC. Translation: CASRLWGPNEQFF.

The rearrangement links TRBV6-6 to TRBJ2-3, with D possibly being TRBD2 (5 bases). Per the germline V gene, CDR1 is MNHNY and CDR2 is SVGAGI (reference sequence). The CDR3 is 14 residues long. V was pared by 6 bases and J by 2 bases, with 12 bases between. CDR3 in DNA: TGTGCCAGCAGGGCGAGGGAATTCACAGATACGCAGTATTTT. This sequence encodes CASRAREFTDTQYF.

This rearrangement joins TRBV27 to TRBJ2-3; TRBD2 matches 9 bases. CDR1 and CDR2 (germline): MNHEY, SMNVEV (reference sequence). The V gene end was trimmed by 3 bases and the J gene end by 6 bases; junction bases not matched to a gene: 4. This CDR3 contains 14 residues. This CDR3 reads CASSLGLATDTQYF. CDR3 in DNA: TGTGCCAGCAGTTTGGGACTAGCAACTGATACGCAGTATTTT.

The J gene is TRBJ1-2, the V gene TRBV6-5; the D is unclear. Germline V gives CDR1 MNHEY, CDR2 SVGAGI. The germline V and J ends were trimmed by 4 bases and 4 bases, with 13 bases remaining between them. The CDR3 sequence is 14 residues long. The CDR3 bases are TGTGCCAGCAGTTCCTCCGGGGTTAGCTATGGCTACACCTTC. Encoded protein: CASSSSGVSYGYTF.

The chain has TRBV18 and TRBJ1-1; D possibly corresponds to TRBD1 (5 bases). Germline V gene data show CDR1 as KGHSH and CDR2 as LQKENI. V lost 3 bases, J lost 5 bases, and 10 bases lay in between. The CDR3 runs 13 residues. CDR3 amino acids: CASSPRRATEAFF. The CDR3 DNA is TGTGCCAGCTCACCGCGCAGGGCGACTGAAGCTTTCTTT.

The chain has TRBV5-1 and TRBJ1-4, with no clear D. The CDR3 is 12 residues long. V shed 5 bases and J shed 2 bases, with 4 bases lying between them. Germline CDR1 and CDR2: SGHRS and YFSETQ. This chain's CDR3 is CASSSTNEKLFF. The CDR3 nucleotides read TGCGCCAGCAGTTCGACTAATGAAAAACTGTTTTTT.

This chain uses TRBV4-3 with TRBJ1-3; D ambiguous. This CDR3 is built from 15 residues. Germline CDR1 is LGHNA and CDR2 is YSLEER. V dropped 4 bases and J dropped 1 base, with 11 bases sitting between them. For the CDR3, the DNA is TGCGCCAGCAGCCGTGGAGTGGCTTCTGGAAACACCATATATTTT. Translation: CASSRGVASGNTIYF.

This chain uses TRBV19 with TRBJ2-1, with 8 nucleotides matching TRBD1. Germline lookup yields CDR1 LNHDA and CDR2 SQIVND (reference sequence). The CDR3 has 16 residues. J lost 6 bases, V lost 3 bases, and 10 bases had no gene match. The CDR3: CASSIPTGGLSNEQFF. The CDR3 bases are TGTGCCAGTAGTATCCCCACAGGGGGTTTGTCCAATGAGCAGTTCTTC.

The CDR3 DNA follows: TGTGCCATCAGGGACACAGCGGGGCAAGAGACCCAGTACTTC. Amino acid sequence: CAIRDTAGQETQYF. The rearrangement uses TRBV10-3 and TRBJ2-5; TRBD2 agrees at 7 bases. CDR3 size: 14 residues. V shed 6 bases and J 2 bases; nucleotides not matched to a gene: 6. Germline V gene sequence: CDR1 ENHRY, CDR2 SYGVKD.

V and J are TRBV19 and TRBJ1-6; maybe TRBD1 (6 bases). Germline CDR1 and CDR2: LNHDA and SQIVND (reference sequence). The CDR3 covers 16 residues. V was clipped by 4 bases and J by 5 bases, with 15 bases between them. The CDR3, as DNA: TGTGCCAGTAGTACTTCTCGGACAGCTAATAATTCACCCCTCCACTTT. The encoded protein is CASSTSRTANNSPLHF. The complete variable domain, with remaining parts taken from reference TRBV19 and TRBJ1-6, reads DGGITQSPKYLFRKEGQNVTLSCEQNLNHDAMYWYRQDPGQGLRLIYYSQIVNDFQKGDIAEGYSVSREKKESFPLTVTSAQKNPTAFYLCASSTSRTANNSPLHFGNGTRLTVT.

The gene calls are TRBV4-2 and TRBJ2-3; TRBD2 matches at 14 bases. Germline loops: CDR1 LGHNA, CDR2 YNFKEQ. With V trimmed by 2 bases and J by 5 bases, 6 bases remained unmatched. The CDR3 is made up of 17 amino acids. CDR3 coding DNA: TGTGCCAGCAGCCAACCGACTAGCGGGGGGGCTCAAGATACGCAGTATTTT. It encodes CASSQPTSGGAQDTQYF.

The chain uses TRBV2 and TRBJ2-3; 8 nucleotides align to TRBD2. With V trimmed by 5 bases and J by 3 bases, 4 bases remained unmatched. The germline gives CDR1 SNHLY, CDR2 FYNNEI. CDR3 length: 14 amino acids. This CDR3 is CASSLGGVTDTQYF. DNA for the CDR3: TGTGCCAGCAGTCTCGGGGGGGTAACAGATACGCAGTATTTT.

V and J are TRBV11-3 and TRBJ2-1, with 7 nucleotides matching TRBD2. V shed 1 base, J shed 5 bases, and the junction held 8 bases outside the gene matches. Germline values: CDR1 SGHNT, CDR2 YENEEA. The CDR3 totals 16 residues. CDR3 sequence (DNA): TGTGCCAGCAGCTTAGGGAATGGTCGGGGGGACAATGAGCAGTTCTTC. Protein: CASSLGNGRGDNEQFF.

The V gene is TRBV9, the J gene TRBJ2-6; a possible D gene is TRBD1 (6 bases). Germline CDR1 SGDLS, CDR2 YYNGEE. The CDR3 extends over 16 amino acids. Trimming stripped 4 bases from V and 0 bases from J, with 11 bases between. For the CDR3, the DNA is TGTGCCAGCAGCCCTCGACAGGTCTCTGGGGCCAACGTCCTGACTTTC. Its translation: CASSPRQVSGANVLTF.

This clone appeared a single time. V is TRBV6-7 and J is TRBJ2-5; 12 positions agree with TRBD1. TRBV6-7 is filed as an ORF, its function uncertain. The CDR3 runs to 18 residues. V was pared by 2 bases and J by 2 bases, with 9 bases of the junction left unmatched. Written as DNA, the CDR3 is TGTGCCAGCAGTTACCCAGGGACAGGGGGCGCCATACAAGAGACCCAGTACTTC. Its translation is CASSYPGTGGAIQETQYF.

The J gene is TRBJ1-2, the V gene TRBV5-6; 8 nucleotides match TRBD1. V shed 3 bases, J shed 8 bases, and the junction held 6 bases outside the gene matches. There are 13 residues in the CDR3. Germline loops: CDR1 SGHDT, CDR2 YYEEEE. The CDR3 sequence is CASSWTGTGGYTF. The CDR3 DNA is TGTGCCAGCAGCTGGACAGGGACAGGAGGCTACACCTTC. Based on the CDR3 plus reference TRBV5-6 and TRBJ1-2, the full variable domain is DAGVTQSPTHLIKTRGQQVTLRCSPKSGHDTVSWYQQALGQGPQFIFQYYEEEERQRGNFPDRFSGHQFPNYSSELNVNALLLGDSALYLCASSWTGTGGYTFGSGTRLTVV.

CDR3 coding DNA: TGTGCCAGCAGCTCCCGTACGGACAGCCTAGCCAAAAACATTCAGTACTTC. As protein: CASSSRTDSLAKNIQYF. J is TRBJ2-4 and V is TRBV7-2, with D possibly TRBD1 on 6 matching bases. CDR1 and CDR2 from the germline V gene are SGHTA and FQGNSA. Trimming removed 4 bases from V and 0 bases from J, with 16 bases in between. The CDR3 spans 17 residues.

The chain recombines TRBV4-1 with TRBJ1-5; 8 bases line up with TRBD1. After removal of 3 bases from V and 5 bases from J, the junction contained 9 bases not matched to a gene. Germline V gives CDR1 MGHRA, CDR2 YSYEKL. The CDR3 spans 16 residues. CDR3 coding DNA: TGCGCCAGCAGCCAGTACGACAGGGGAGACGATCAGCCCCAGCATTTT. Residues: CASSQYDRGDDQPQHF.

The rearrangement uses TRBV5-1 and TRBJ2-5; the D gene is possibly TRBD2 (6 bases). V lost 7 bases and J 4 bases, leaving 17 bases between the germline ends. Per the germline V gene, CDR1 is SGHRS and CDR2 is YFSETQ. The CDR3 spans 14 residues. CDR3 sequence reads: CASRLGGRAETQYF. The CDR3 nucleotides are TGCGCCAGCCGCCTCGGAGGGCGCGCAGAGACCCAGTACTTC.